Many counts were recorded for the clone carrying this TCR beta chain. Its antigen remains unknown. At one end the junction does not follow the germline gene, possibly because of a read error. Germline values: CDR1 SGHRS, CDR2 YFSETQ. This CDR3 comprises 13 residues. The data stem from a study of T-cell reconstitution after alpha-beta-depleted transplantation in children. Study-wide points: Hyperexpanded clones declined; after one year, newly produced T cells mostly supplied diversity. There were some patients whose high TCRbeta diversity at day 60 came from surviving recipient T cells and thymic progenitors. About two months after transplant, alpha-beta T cells reportedly came from several hundred expanded graft clones.

Unique molecular identifiers were used to barcode this TCRbeta library. TCRdb analysed the PCR reads with MiXCR anew, one entry per CDR3 protein. This table holds a few hundred thousand distinct CDR3 sequences, 25% to 30% found once. The chain has TRBV5-1 and TRBJ2-5; 7 positions agree with TRBD2. This specimen consisted of PBMCs, obtained before TCRalphabeta/CD19-depleted stem cell transplant. The clonotype originates from a boy under two years old with Wiskott-Aldrich syndrome, due to receive a stem cell transplant. The CDR3 reads CASRLAVQETQYF. The CDR3, as DNA: TGTGCCAGCAGGCTAGCGGTCCAAGAGACCCAGTACTTC.